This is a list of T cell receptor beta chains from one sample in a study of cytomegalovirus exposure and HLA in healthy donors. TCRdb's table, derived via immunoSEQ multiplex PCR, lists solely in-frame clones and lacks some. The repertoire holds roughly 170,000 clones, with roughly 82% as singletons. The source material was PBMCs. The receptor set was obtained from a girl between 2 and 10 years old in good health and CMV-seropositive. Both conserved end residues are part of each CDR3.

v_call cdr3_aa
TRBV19 CASSARGEQYF
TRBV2 CASIKPSRDSQHHTQYF
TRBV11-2 CASSLDPGGGTEAFF
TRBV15 CATSRYGGQGDGYTF
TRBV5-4 CASSLGGRGGDTQYF
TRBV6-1 CASSSGIIRETQYF
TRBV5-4 CASGTPDLEGYTF
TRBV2 CASSPSGQGNYGYTF
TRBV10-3 CAISAGQGSSLHF
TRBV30 CAWSRRDRTLNTEAFF
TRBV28 CASRFDSSYEQYF
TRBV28 CASSFAEAEDGYTF
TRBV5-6 CASSLGTDNYGYTF
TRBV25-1 CASSGSGAYNEQFF
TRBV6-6 CASLGLAGNSEQFF
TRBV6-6 CASSSPKGLAGDTQYF
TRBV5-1 CASSFPGQGVNTEAFF
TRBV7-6 CASSLDPGANVLTF
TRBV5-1 CASSSGETQYF
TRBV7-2 CASSLAGTGGYYGYTF
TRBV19 CASSINWPGMNTEAFF
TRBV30 CAWRRLGDRGHEQFF
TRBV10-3 CAISRTGGNEKLFF
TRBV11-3 CASSASGTGVHEQYF
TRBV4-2 CASSQVRGDSGNTIYF
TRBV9 CASSSTDWDSYNEQFF
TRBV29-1 CSVGITGTEAFF
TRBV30 CAWSITGPEQFF
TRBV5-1 CASRTSGNDNEQFF
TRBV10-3 CAISEWRDEQFF
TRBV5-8 CASSLEGGQETQYF
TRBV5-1 CASSLEGGDREQYF
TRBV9 CASSHPRDRGVRFYGYTF
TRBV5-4 CASRGGLGDTQYF
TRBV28 CASSLRDGYTF
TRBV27 CASSSLRQIGSYNSPLHF
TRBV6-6 CASSNGLAPGANVLTF
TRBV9 CASSQSATEAYEQYF
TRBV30 CAAQGGGNQPQHF
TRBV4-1 CASSQGVREYEQYF
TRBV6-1 CASRSGGPYNEQFF
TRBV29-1 CSVGVPTDTQYF
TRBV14 CASSQDYGRGQQFF
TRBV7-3 CASSFRGTDTQYF
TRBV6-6 CASTPRGQSDEKLFF
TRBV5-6 CASSPQGAQGYGYTF
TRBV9 CASSVGHNQPQHF
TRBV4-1 CASSQFIAPQTYEQYF
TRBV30 CASGQLSSGANVLTF
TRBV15 CATSRAPGGEQFF
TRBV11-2 CASSLDQVQPQHF
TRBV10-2 CASNQRGVQFF
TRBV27 CASSLYPITGNSPLHF
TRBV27 CASSLEQFQPQHF
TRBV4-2 CASSQDTGANEQYF
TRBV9 CASSVGSGGGLTTDTQYF
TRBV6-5 CASSYSRGSYEQYF
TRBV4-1 CASSHGTGVWEQYF
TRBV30 CAWSVKGLSNQPQHF
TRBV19 CTSSIGAELNYGYTF